These T cell receptor beta chains were read from a single sample in a study of cytomegalovirus exposure and HLA in healthy donors. Assay: immunoSEQ multiplex PCR; the TCRdb copy retains only in-frame clones and omits some. The sample comprises under 150,000 clones, 60% to 85% of which are singletons, and just over 1% rests with the top ten. The sample comprised PBMCs. Receptors were obtained from a human donor in good health. Both conserved end residues are part of each CDR3. The order of the fields is J gene, D gene, V gene, clone size, CDR3 DNA, CDR3 protein. The D gene is left open where the match is weak. The size of a clone is reported for some rows only, either as once, few or many, or as a class for expanded clones.

j_call: TRBJ2-5; d_call: NA; v_call: TRBV4-1; clone_size: NA; cdr3_nt: TGCGCCAGCAGCCAAGAGAGGGATGTAGAGACCCAGTACTTC; cdr3_aa: CASSQERDVETQYF
j_call: TRBJ2-7; d_call: NA; v_call: TRBV11-2; clone_size: NA; cdr3_nt: TGTGCCAGCAGCTCCCACCTGGGTGCCTGGGAGAGCCACGAGCAGTACTTC; cdr3_aa: CASSSHLGAWESHEQYF
j_call: TRBJ1-1; d_call: NA; v_call: TRBV4-2; clone_size: few; cdr3_nt: TGTGCCAGCAGCCGCAGCAGGGTTACTGAAGCTTTCTTT; cdr3_aa: CASSRSRVTEAFF
j_call: TRBJ2-3; d_call: TRBD2; v_call: TRBV7-8; clone_size: once; cdr3_nt: TGTGCCAGCAGCTCACCTCTAGCGGGGGGTGTAGATACGCAGTATTTT; cdr3_aa: CASSSPLAGGVDTQYF
j_call: TRBJ1-2; d_call: NA; v_call: TRBV29-1; clone_size: NA; cdr3_nt: TGCAGCGTTGTGGACAGCCATGGCTACACCTTC; cdr3_aa: CSVVDSHGYTF
j_call: TRBJ2-7; d_call: NA; v_call: TRBV19; clone_size: NA; cdr3_nt: TGTGCCAGTAGTATAGGAACAGGACCCTACGAGCAGTACTTC; cdr3_aa: CASSIGTGPYEQYF
j_call: TRBJ2-7; d_call: NA; v_call: TRBV28; clone_size: once; cdr3_nt: TGTGCCAGCAGTTTGAGGGCCTTAACCTACGAGCAGTACTTC; cdr3_aa: CASSLRALTYEQYF
j_call: TRBJ1-1; d_call: TRBD1; v_call: TRBV2; clone_size: NA; cdr3_nt: TGTGCTTTTAGAGGGACAGGCCACCCTGAAGCTTTCTTT; cdr3_aa: CAFRGTGHPEAFF
j_call: TRBJ1-6; d_call: TRBD1; v_call: TRBV7-2; clone_size: once; cdr3_nt: TGTGCCAGCAGCCCCGGACAGGGCCACTATAATTCACCCCTCCACTTT; cdr3_aa: CASSPGQGHYNSPLHF
j_call: TRBJ1-6; d_call: TRBD1; v_call: TRBV27; clone_size: NA; cdr3_nt: TGTGCCAGCACCGCAACCAGGACAGGGTCCTATAATTCACCCCTCCACTTT; cdr3_aa: CASTATRTGSYNSPLHF
j_call: TRBJ1-3; d_call: NA; v_call: TRBV2; clone_size: NA; cdr3_nt: TGTGCCAGCAGTGCCCGGGTTTTTGGAGACACCATATATTTT; cdr3_aa: CASSARVFGDTIYF
j_call: TRBJ1-2; d_call: NA; v_call: TRBV7-2; clone_size: NA; cdr3_nt: TGTGCCAGCAGCCTAGGGTTTAGAGGTTTGGAGAACTATGGCTACACCTTC; cdr3_aa: CASSLGFRGLENYGYTF
j_call: TRBJ1-1; d_call: TRBD1; v_call: TRBV5-1; clone_size: once; cdr3_nt: TGCGCCAGCAGCTTGTCAACAGGGGCTGAAGCTTTCTTT; cdr3_aa: CASSLSTGAEAFF
j_call: TRBJ2-3; d_call: TRBD2; v_call: TRBV19; clone_size: once; cdr3_nt: TGTGCCAGTAGTATTGGTAGCGGGGGGGCAGATACGCAGTATTTT; cdr3_aa: CASSIGSGGADTQYF
j_call: TRBJ2-7; d_call: TRBD1; v_call: TRBV10-3; clone_size: NA; cdr3_nt: TGTGCCATCGACCCCGGGACAGGGAGGTACGAGCAGTACTTC; cdr3_aa: CAIDPGTGRYEQYF
j_call: TRBJ2-1; d_call: NA; v_call: TRBV7-2; clone_size: NA; cdr3_nt: TGTGCCAGCAGCTTAGGGTACCAGCGGGTCTACAATGAGCAGTTCTTC; cdr3_aa: CASSLGYQRVYNEQFF
j_call: TRBJ1-3; d_call: TRBD1; v_call: TRBV6-1; clone_size: few; cdr3_nt: TGTGCCAGCCAGGGGGGCGTAAGCTCTGGAAACACCATATATTTT; cdr3_aa: CASQGGVSSGNTIYF
j_call: TRBJ1-2; d_call: TRBD1; v_call: TRBV2; clone_size: NA; cdr3_nt: TGTGCCAGTCGACAGGGAACCCCCCAGTATGGCTACACCTTC; cdr3_aa: CASRQGTPQYGYTF
j_call: TRBJ2-2; d_call: TRBD1; v_call: TRBV25-1; clone_size: NA; cdr3_nt: TGTGCCAGCAGTGAATATTTCAGGGGGCAAACCGGGGAGCTGTTTTTT; cdr3_aa: CASSEYFRGQTGELFF
j_call: TRBJ1-4; d_call: TRBD1; v_call: TRBV7-6; clone_size: NA; cdr3_nt: TGTGCCAGCAGCTTAGGGACCGACAGGGGTGGAAAACTGTTTTTT; cdr3_aa: CASSLGTDRGGKLFF
j_call: TRBJ1-2; d_call: NA; v_call: TRBV23-1; clone_size: NA; cdr3_nt: TGCGCCAGCAGTCCAACCGAGCCCCGATTTTACACCTTC; cdr3_aa: CASSPTEPRFYTF
j_call: TRBJ2-1; d_call: TRBD1; v_call: TRBV6-4; clone_size: NA; cdr3_nt: TGTGCCAGCAGTCAAAATTTTTTCCGACAGGGGATTCTCGATGAGCAGTTCTTC; cdr3_aa: CASSQNFFRQGILDEQFF
j_call: TRBJ1-2; d_call: TRBD1; v_call: TRBV7-8; clone_size: NA; cdr3_nt: TGTGCCAGCAGCTTAAAGAGGGGGACAGGGGACCGACTCTATGGCTACACCTTC; cdr3_aa: CASSLKRGTGDRLYGYTF
j_call: TRBJ2-7; d_call: TRBD1; v_call: TRBV9; clone_size: NA; cdr3_nt: TGTGCCAGCAGCGGAGGGGGCCCCTACGAGCAGTACTTC; cdr3_aa: CASSGGGPYEQYF
j_call: TRBJ1-4; d_call: NA; v_call: TRBV28; clone_size: NA; cdr3_nt: TGTGCCAGCAGTGCCGGGGGACCCCGGCGGGAAAAACTGTTTTTT; cdr3_aa: CASSAGGPRREKLFF
j_call: TRBJ2-7; d_call: TRBD1; v_call: TRBV10-3; clone_size: NA; cdr3_nt: TGTGCCACCCTGGGACAGGGGATTGAGCAGTACTTC; cdr3_aa: CATLGQGIEQYF
j_call: TRBJ2-3; d_call: TRBD2; v_call: TRBV7-3; clone_size: NA; cdr3_nt: TGTGCCAGCAGCTTAGCGAGTGGGACTAGCGGGGAGTATACAGATACGCAGTATTTT; cdr3_aa: CASSLASGTSGEYTDTQYF
j_call: TRBJ1-5; d_call: TRBD1; v_call: TRBV4-1; clone_size: NA; cdr3_nt: TGCGCCAGCAGCCAAGTCCCGGGACAGGCCGATCAGCCCCAGCATTTT; cdr3_aa: CASSQVPGQADQPQHF
j_call: TRBJ1-2; d_call: NA; v_call: TRBV2; clone_size: NA; cdr3_nt: TGTGCCAGCGCGGGGGGCGACTATGGCTACACCTTC; cdr3_aa: CASAGGDYGYTF
j_call: TRBJ2-2; d_call: TRBD1; v_call: TRBV14; clone_size: NA; cdr3_nt: TGTGCCAGCAGCGTCAGACAGGGGATTCTGGGCACCGGGGAGCTGTTTTTT; cdr3_aa: CASSVRQGILGTGELFF
j_call: TRBJ1-2; d_call: TRBD1; v_call: TRBV6-1; clone_size: NA; cdr3_nt: TGTGCCAGCAGAGGGACAGGGGGCGATGGCTACACCTTC; cdr3_aa: CASRGTGGDGYTF
j_call: TRBJ2-1; d_call: NA; v_call: TRBV7-8; clone_size: NA; cdr3_nt: TGTGCCAGCAGCTATAGTCTCCCCCCCAATGAGCAGTTCTTC; cdr3_aa: CASSYSLPPNEQFF
j_call: TRBJ2-2; d_call: NA; v_call: TRBV5-1; clone_size: NA; cdr3_nt: TGCGCCAGCAGTGGGTCAGGCACCACCGGGGAGCTGTTTTTT; cdr3_aa: CASSGSGTTGELFF
j_call: TRBJ2-7; d_call: NA; v_call: TRBV10-1; clone_size: NA; cdr3_nt: TGCGCCAGCAGTGAGTCGATATTAGGGCGGGGAGGCGAGCAGTACTTC; cdr3_aa: CASSESILGRGGEQYF
j_call: TRBJ1-2; d_call: NA; v_call: TRBV28; clone_size: NA; cdr3_nt: TGTGCCAGCAGTTTGGGAGAGCGCACAACCTTC; cdr3_aa: CASSLGERTTF
j_call: TRBJ1-3; d_call: NA; v_call: TRBV28; clone_size: NA; cdr3_nt: TGTGCCAGCAGTAGTTTTGGGCGTGGTGGAAACACCATATATTTT; cdr3_aa: CASSSFGRGGNTIYF
j_call: TRBJ1-3; d_call: NA; v_call: TRBV5-6; clone_size: NA; cdr3_nt: TGTGCCAGCAGCTTGGGGCCAGGGAGGGCAACGGGAAACACCATATATTTT; cdr3_aa: CASSLGPGRATGNTIYF
j_call: TRBJ1-4; d_call: TRBD1; v_call: TRBV19; clone_size: NA; cdr3_nt: TGTGCCAGTAGCAAGACAGGGGCTAATGAAAAACTGTTTTTT; cdr3_aa: CASSKTGANEKLFF
j_call: TRBJ2-1; d_call: TRBD1; v_call: TRBV29-1; clone_size: NA; cdr3_nt: TGCAGCGTTGGACAGGGGTCCTACAATGAGCAGTTCTTC; cdr3_aa: CSVGQGSYNEQFF
j_call: TRBJ1-5; d_call: NA; v_call: TRBV19; clone_size: NA; cdr3_nt: TGTGCCAGTAGTATAGGTGTTCGTGAGTCGCATCAGCCCCAGCATTTT; cdr3_aa: CASSIGVRESHQPQHF
j_call: TRBJ2-7; d_call: TRBD1; v_call: TRBV7-9; clone_size: NA; cdr3_nt: TGTGCCAGCAGCCCCCGGGACAGGTACGAGCAGTACTTC; cdr3_aa: CASSPRDRYEQYF
j_call: TRBJ1-2; d_call: NA; v_call: TRBV6-5; clone_size: NA; cdr3_nt: TGTGCCAGCAGCATGCGGGACGGTGATGGCTACACCTTC; cdr3_aa: CASSMRDGDGYTF
j_call: TRBJ2-2; d_call: TRBD2; v_call: TRBV2; clone_size: NA; cdr3_nt: TGTGCCAGCAGTGAGTCTTCTGGACTAGCGGTACCGAACACCGGGGAGCTGTTTTTT; cdr3_aa: CASSESSGLAVPNTGELFF
j_call: TRBJ1-2; d_call: TRBD1; v_call: TRBV4-1; clone_size: few; cdr3_nt: TGCGCCAGCAGCCACGGACAGGGAAATGGCTACACCTTC; cdr3_aa: CASSHGQGNGYTF
j_call: TRBJ1-2; d_call: NA; v_call: TRBV6-1; clone_size: NA; cdr3_nt: TGTGCCAGTTTGAGGGGGGGCTATGGCTACACCTTC; cdr3_aa: CASLRGGYGYTF
j_call: TRBJ2-7; d_call: TRBD2; v_call: TRBV4-1; clone_size: NA; cdr3_nt: TGCGCCAGCAGCCAAGACGGCGCGGGGGGGCTGGAACAGTACTTC; cdr3_aa: CASSQDGAGGLEQYF
j_call: TRBJ2-1; d_call: TRBD2; v_call: TRBV19; clone_size: NA; cdr3_nt: TGTGCCAGTAGAGAAACCTACAGCGGGGGGGTATCCTACAATGAGCAGTTCTTC; cdr3_aa: CASRETYSGGVSYNEQFF
j_call: TRBJ1-6; d_call: NA; v_call: TRBV5-6; clone_size: NA; cdr3_nt: TGTGCCAGCAGCTTCGGGGGCTCCTATAATTCACCCCTCCACTTT; cdr3_aa: CASSFGGSYNSPLHF
j_call: TRBJ2-2; d_call: TRBD1; v_call: TRBV5-1; clone_size: NA; cdr3_nt: TGCGCCAGCAGCGACGGACAGGGGAACACCGGGGAGCTGTTTTTT; cdr3_aa: CASSDGQGNTGELFF
j_call: TRBJ2-3; d_call: NA; v_call: TRBV4-1; clone_size: NA; cdr3_nt: TGCGCCAGCAGCCAAGAGAAGGGACTCACAGATACGCAGTATTTT; cdr3_aa: CASSQEKGLTDTQYF
j_call: TRBJ2-5; d_call: NA; v_call: TRBV5-8; clone_size: NA; cdr3_nt: TGTGCCAGCAGCCTACAAGAGACCCAGTACTTC; cdr3_aa: CASSLQETQYF